The following is a T cell receptor beta chain sequence with its context. The entry originates in a study of blood T cell repertoires in COVID-19. About the research overall: Acute-phase and convalescent COVID-19 samples originated in the United States, Italy and Spain.

V shed 3 bases and J 4 bases; nucleotides not matched to a gene: 3. The V gene's germline CDR1 is KGHDR and CDR2 SFDVKD. The CDR3 loop spans 15 amino acids. The authors' processing: Quantification of nucleated cells was approximated via reference gene primer amplification. Method: immunoSEQ multiplex PCR; TCRdb's copy keeps in-frame clones and lacks some. V and J calls and clone size are those listed in that table; D and trimming were worked out from the DNA. Among about 170,000 clones listed, around 88% were seen once. This sequence originates from a woman aged 70 to 79 who had recovered from COVID-19. The V gene is TRBV24-1, the J gene TRBJ2-2; 8 bases are shared with TRBD2. Sequencing was carried out using peripheral blood. CDR3 protein: CATSDGTRGTGELFF. The CDR3 DNA is TGTGCCACCAGTGATGGGACTAGGGGCACCGGGGAGCTGTTTTTT.